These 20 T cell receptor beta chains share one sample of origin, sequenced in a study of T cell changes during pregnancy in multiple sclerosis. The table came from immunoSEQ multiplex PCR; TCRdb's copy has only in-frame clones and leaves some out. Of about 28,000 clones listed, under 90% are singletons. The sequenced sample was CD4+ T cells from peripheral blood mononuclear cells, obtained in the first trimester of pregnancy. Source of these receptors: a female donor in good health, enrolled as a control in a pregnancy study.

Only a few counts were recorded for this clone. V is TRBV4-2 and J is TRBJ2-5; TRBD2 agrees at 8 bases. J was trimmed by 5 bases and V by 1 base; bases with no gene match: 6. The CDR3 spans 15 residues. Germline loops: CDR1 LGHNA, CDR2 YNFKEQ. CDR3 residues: CASSQAGGLGETQYF. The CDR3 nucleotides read TGTGCCAGCAGCCAAGCGGGGGGGCTTGGGGAGACCCAGTACTTC.

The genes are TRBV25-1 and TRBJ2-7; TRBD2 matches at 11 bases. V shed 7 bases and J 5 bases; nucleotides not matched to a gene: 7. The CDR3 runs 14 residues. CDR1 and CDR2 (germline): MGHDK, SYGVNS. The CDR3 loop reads CASNPSGGLHEQYF. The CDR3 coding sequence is TGTGCCAGCAACCCTAGCGGGGGGCTCCACGAGCAGTACTTC.

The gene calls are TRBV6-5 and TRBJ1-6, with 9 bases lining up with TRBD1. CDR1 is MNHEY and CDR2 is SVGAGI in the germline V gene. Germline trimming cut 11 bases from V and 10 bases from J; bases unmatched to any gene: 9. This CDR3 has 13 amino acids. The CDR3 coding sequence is TGTGCCCTCGGCCGGGACAGGGAGTCACCCCTCCACTTT. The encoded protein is CALGRDRESPLHF.

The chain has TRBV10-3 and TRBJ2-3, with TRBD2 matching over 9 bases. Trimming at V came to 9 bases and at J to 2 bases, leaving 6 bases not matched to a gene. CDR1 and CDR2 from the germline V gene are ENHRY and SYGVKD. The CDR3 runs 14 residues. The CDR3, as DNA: TGTGCCATTCGGCAGCGGGGGGCCACAGATACGCAGTATTTT. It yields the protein CAIRQRGATDTQYF.

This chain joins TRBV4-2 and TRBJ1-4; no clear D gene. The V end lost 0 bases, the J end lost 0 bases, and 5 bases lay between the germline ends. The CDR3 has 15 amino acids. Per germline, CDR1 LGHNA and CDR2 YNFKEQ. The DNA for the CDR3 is TGTGCCAGCAGCCAAGATCTTTCAACTAATGAAAAACTGTTTTTT. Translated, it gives CASSQDLSTNEKLFF.

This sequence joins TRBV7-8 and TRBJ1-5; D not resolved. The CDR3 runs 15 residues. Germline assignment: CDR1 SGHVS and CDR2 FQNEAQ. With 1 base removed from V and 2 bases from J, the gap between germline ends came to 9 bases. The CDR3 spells CASSLVAGGNQPQHF. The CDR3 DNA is TGTGCCAGCAGCTTAGTTGCGGGAGGCAATCAGCCCCAGCATTTT.

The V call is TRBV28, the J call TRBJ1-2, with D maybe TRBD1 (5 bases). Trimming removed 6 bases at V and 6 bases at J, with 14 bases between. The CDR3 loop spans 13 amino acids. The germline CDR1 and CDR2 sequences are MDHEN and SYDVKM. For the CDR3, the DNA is TGTGCCAGCAGCTTGGGGGGAGGGAATGGCTACACCTTC. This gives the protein CASSLGGGNGYTF.

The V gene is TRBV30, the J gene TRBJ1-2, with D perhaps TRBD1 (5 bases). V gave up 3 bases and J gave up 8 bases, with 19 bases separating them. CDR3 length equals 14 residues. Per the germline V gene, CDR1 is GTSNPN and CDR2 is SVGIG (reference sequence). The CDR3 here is CAWSITSGHSGYTF. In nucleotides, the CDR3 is TGTGCCTGGAGCATAACCTCAGGGCACAGCGGCTACACCTTC.

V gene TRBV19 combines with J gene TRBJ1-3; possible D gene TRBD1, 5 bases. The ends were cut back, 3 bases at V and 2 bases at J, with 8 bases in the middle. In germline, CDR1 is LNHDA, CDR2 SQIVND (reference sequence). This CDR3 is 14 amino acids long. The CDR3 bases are TGTGCCAGTAGTATCCCAGGGCCTGGAAACACCATATATTTT. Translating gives CASSIPGPGNTIYF.

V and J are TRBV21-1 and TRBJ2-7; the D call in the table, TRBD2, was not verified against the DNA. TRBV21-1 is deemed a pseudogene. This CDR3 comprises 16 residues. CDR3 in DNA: TGTGCCAGCACCCTAAGACTAGCGGGGGGACCCTACGAGCAGTACTTC. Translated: CASTLRLAGGPYEQYF.

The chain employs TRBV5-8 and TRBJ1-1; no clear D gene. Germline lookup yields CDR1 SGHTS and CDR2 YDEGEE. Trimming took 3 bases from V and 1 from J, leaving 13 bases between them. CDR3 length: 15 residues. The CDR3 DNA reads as TGTGCCAGCAGCTCGCTCCCCGGAGGGAACACTGAAGCTTTCTTT. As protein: CASSSLPGGNTEAFF.

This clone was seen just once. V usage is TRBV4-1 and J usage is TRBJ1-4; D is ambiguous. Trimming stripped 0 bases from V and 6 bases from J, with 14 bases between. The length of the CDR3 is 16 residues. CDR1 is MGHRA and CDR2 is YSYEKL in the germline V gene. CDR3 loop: CASSQENGWPDEKLFF. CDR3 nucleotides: TGCGCCAGCAGCCAAGAGAACGGGTGGCCAGATGAAAAACTGTTTTTT.

The CDR3 sequence is CASTDRRGEKLFF. CDR3 bases: TGTGCCAGCACCGACAGAAGGGGGGAAAAACTGTTTTTT. The V call is TRBV7-2, the J call TRBJ1-4, with D perhaps TRBD1 (6 bases). The CDR3 length is 13 residues. The V and J ends lost 7 bases and 8 bases respectively, with 14 bases between them. CDR1 SGHTA and CDR2 FQGNSA come from the germline V gene.

The CDR3 DNA is TGTGCCAGCCTCCTGCGCCCCTCCGGGAACTATGGCTACACCTTC. Translation: CASLLRPSGNYGYTF. The rearrangement joins TRBV28 to TRBJ1-2; D remains unclear. V shed 8 bases and J shed 2 bases, with 18 bases lying between them. CDR1 is MDHEN and CDR2 is SYDVKM in the germline V gene. This CDR3 spans 15 amino acids.

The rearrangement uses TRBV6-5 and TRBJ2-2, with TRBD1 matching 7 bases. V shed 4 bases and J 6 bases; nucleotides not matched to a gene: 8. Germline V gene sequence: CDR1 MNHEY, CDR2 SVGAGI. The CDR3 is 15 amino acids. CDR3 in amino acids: CASSFESTGSGELFF. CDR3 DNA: TGTGCCAGCAGTTTCGAATCGACAGGGTCCGGGGAGCTGTTTTTT.

CDR3 residues: CASSVGQWTEAFF. In DNA form, the CDR3 reads TGTGCCAGCAGCGTAGGGCAGTGGACTGAAGCTTTCTTT. This rearrangement joins TRBV9 to TRBJ1-1; D unclear. V lost 0 bases to trimming and J lost 5 bases, with 8 bases between them. Looked up from germline, CDR1 is SGDLS and CDR2 is YYNGEE. The CDR3 consists of 13 residues.

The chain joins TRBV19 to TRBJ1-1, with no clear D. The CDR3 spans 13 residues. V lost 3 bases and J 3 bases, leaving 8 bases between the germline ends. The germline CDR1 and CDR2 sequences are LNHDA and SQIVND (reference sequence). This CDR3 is CASSISGYTEAFF. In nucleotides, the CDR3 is TGTGCCAGTAGTATCAGCGGATACACTGAAGCTTTCTTT.

The CDR3 loop reads CASSSASTDQETQYF. The CDR3 nucleotides read TGTGCCAGCAGCTCCGCCTCGACAGACCAAGAGACCCAGTACTTC. The rearrangement links TRBV7-8 to TRBJ2-5, with a possible D match to TRBD1 (5 bases). Trimming shortened V by 4 bases and J by 0 bases, and 12 bases separated the two germline ends. Germline V CDR1 and CDR2: SGHVS, FQNEAQ. The CDR3 consists of 15 residues.

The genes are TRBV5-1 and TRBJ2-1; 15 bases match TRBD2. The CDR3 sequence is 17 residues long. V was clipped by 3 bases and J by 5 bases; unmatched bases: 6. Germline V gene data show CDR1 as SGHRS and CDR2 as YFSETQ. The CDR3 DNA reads TGCGCCAGCAGCTGGGGCTGGACTAGCGGGGGGGACAATGAGCAGTTCTTC. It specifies CASSWGWTSGGDNEQFF.

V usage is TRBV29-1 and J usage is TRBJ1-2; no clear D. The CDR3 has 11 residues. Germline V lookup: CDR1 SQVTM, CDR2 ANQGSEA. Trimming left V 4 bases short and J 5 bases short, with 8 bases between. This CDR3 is CSVGGAYGYTF. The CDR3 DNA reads TGCAGCGTTGGAGGAGCGTATGGCTACACCTTC.